The present TCR beta chain was sequenced within a study of T-cell reconstitution after alpha-beta-depleted transplantation in children. Overall study findings and caveats: About two months after transplant, alpha-beta T cells reportedly came from several hundred expanded graft clones.

Trimming removed 3 bases from V and 4 bases from J, with 16 bases in between. Germline values: CDR1 DFQATT, CDR2 SNEGSKA (reference sequence). The CDR3 totals 15 residues. This clonotype was picked up many times. The antigen is not known. The TCRbeta library incorporated unique molecular identifiers. TCRdb used MiXCR to reprocess the PCR reads, holding one entry per CDR3 protein. The data contain about 140,000 distinct CDR3 sequences, around 10% of them singletons. V usage is TRBV20-1 and J usage is TRBJ1-5; maybe TRBD1 (5 bases). The sequences come from PBMCs, mostly from graft donor cells, collected 180 days after TCRalphabeta/CD19-depleted stem cell transplant. The receptor comes from a female patient between 2 and 15 years old who had a stem cell transplant for congenital amegakaryocytic thrombocytopenia, so the T cells may come from the graft donor. CDR3: CSASTGTLSNQPQHF. DNA of the CDR3: TGCAGTGCTAGTACCGGGACCTTGAGTAATCAGCCCCAGCATTTT.